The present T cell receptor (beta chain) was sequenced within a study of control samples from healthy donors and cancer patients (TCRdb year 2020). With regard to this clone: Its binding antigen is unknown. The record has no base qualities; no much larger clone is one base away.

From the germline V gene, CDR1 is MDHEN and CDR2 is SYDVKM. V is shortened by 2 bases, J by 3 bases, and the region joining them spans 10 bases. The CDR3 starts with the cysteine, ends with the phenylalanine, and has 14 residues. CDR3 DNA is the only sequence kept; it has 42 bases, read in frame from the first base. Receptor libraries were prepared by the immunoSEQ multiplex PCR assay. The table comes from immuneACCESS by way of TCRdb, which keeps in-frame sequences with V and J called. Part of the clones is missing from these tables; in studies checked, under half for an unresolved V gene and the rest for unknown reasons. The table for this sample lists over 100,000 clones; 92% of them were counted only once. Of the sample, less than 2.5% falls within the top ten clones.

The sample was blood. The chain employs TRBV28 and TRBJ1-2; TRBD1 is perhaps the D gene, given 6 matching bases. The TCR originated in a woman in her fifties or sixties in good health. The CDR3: CASSLGRGDYGYTF. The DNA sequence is TGTGCCAGCAGTTTAGGCAGGGGCGACTATGGCTACACCTTC.